This T cell receptor beta chain was sequenced in a study of T-cell reconstitution after alpha-beta-depleted transplantation in children. Preparing the TCRbeta library involved the use of unique molecular identifiers. TCRdb processed the PCR reads anew with MiXCR; each CDR3 protein has one entry. The table includes roughly 670,000 distinct CDR3 sequences, around 13% detected once. This clonotype was seen many times. The clonotype comes from a girl aged 2 to 10 with congenital amegakaryocytic thrombocytopenia, due to receive a stem cell transplant. The specimen comprised PBMCs, sampled before TCRalphabeta/CD19-depleted stem cell transplant.

In DNA, the CDR3 is TGTGCCAGCAGCTTCCGCCAGGGAAAGAACACCGGGGAGCTGTTTTTT. This codes for CASSFRQGKNTGELFF. This chain uses TRBV11-2 with TRBJ2-2; maybe TRBD1 (5 bases). CDR3 size: 16 residues. Trimming left V 3 bases short and J 1 base short, with 12 bases between. Germline CDR1 SGHAT, CDR2 FQNNGV.